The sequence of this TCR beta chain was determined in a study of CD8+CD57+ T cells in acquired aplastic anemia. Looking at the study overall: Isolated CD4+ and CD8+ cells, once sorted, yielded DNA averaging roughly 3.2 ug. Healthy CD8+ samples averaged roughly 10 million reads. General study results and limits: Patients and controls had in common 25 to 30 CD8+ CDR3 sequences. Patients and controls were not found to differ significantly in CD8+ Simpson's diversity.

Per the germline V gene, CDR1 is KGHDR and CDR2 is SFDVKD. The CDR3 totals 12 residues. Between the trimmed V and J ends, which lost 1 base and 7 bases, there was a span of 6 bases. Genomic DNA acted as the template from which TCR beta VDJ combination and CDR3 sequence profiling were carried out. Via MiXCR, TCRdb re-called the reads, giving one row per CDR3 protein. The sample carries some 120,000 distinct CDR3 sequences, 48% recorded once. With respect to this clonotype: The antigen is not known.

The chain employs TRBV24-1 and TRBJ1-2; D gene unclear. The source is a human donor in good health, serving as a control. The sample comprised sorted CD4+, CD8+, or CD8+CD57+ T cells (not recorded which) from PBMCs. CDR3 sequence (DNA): TGTGCCACCAGTGATTTTAGCAGTGGCTACACCTTC. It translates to CATSDFSSGYTF.